The 22 T cell receptor beta chains listed next were all sequenced from one sample in a study of blood T cell repertoires in COVID-19. TCRdb's table, derived via immunoSEQ multiplex PCR, lists solely in-frame clones and lacks some. The sample contains approximately 290,000 clones, around 81% of which appear only once. The specimen was peripheral blood. All receptors come from an older person with COVID-19, enrolled during active disease.

The chain joins TRBV14 to TRBJ2-1, with TRBD2 as a possible D gene (7 bases). The V and J ends lost 4 bases and 3 bases respectively, with 16 bases between them. The germline gives CDR1 SGHDN, CDR2 FVKESK. This CDR3 spans 16 amino acids. The CDR3 is CASSRTRGGFYNEQFF. In DNA, the CDR3 is TGTGCCAGCAGCCGTACTAGGGGGGGCTTCTACAATGAGCAGTTCTTC.

V and J are TRBV2 and TRBJ2-1, with 7 bases fitting TRBD2. Per germline, CDR1 SNHLY and CDR2 FYNNEI. V gave up 8 bases and J gave up 6 bases; unmatched junction bases: 4. This CDR3 is built from 12 residues. CDR3 DNA: TGTGCCAGCGGGGGGGGATTCAATGAGCAGTTCTTC. This codes for CASGGGFNEQFF.

The chain employs TRBV7-9 and TRBJ2-3; 8 bases fit TRBD1. The CDR3 sequence is 17 residues long. Germline V gene sequence: CDR1 SEHNR, CDR2 FQNEAQ (reference sequence). V was clipped by 2 bases and J by 0 bases; unmatched bases: 7. The chain's CDR3 is CASSLTPGGLSTDTQYF. In DNA form, the CDR3 reads TGTGCCAGCAGCTTAACCCCAGGGGGCCTTAGCACAGATACGCAGTATTTT. Together with reference TRBV7-9 and TRBJ2-3, the CDR3 gives the full variable domain: DTGVSQNPRHKITKRGQNVTFRCDPISEHNRLYWYRQTLGQGPEFLTYFQNEAQLEKSRLLSDRFSAERPKGSFSTLEIQRTEQGDSAMYLCASSLTPGGLSTDTQYFGPGTRLTVL.

This chain uses TRBV24-1 with TRBJ2-7, with D unresolved. V lost 3 bases, J lost 6 bases, and 8 bases lay in between. The germline gives CDR1 KGHDR, CDR2 SFDVKD. The CDR3 totals 12 residues. The CDR3: CATSDTTTEQYF. The CDR3 nucleotides read TGTGCCACCAGTGATACAACAACCGAGCAGTACTTC.

The V call is TRBV9, the J call TRBJ1-2, with 7 positions matching TRBD1. V dropped 0 bases and J dropped 6; count of bases not matched to a gene: 8. CDR1 is SGDLS, CDR2 YYNGEE, per germline. The CDR3 is made up of 15 amino acids. The CDR3 nucleotides read TGTGCCAGCAGCGTAGGAACAGGGGTGGGGGATGGCTACACCTTC. Encoded protein: CASSVGTGVGDGYTF. The variable domain in full, with the rest retrieved from reference TRBV9 and TRBJ1-2, is DSGVTQTPKHLITATGQRVTLRCSPRSGDLSVYWYQQSLDQGLQFLIQYYNGEERAKGNILERFSAQQFPDLHSELNLSSLELGDSALYFCASSVGTGVGDGYTFGSGTRLTVV.

This chain uses TRBV29-1 with TRBJ2-1, with 8 bases matching TRBD2. Germline CDR1 SQVTM, CDR2 ANQGSEA. The CDR3 runs 14 residues. Unmatched junction bases numbered 3, after V lost 5 bases and J lost 0 bases. CDR3 loop: CSVRGGNSYNEQFF. The CDR3 DNA reads as TGCAGCGTTCGGGGGGGGAACTCCTACAATGAGCAGTTCTTC.

As to this clone: In the same sample, other DNA sequences code for this CDR3. The gene calls are TRBV19 and TRBJ1-2, with unresolved D. CDR1 and CDR2 from the germline V gene are LNHDA and SQIVND (reference sequence). Deletions cut 3 bases from V and 5 bases from J, with 7 bases between. The CDR3 runs to 12 residues. The CDR3 DNA reads as TGTGCCAGTAGTATCAGAGGGTATGGCTACACCTTC. Amino acid sequence: CASSIRGYGYTF.

The chain couples TRBV3-1 (or the pseudogene TRBV3-2) to TRBJ1-4; possible D gene TRBD1, 6 bases. Germline V gene lookup returns CDR1 LGHDT and CDR2 YNNKEL (reference sequence). The CDR3 is 13 amino acids. The ends were cut back, 6 bases at V and 5 bases at J, with 10 bases in the middle. The CDR3 coding sequence is TGTGCCAGCAGACCCACAGGGAATGAAAAACTGTTTTTT. It yields the protein CASRPTGNEKLFF.

The genes are TRBV27 and TRBJ2-7; TRBD1 matches at 11 bases. This CDR3 contains 16 residues. Germline loops: CDR1 MNHEY, CDR2 SMNVEV (reference sequence). Losses at the gene ends were 4 bases for V and 3 bases for J; bases not matched to a gene: 8. The DNA of the CDR3 is TGTGCCAGCAGTTCATTCGGACAGGGGGCCATCTACGAGCAGTACTTC. It translates to CASSSFGQGAIYEQYF.

The V gene is TRBV7-6, the J gene TRBJ1-6; D might be TRBD1 (6 bases). Germline V gene sequence: CDR1 SGHVS, CDR2 FNYEAQ. The V and J ends lost 2 bases and 10 bases respectively, with 15 bases between them. The CDR3 contains 15 residues. CDR3 DNA: TGTGCCAGCAGCTTATTTCGCAGGGGTGACTCACCCCTCCACTTT. Protein product: CASSLFRRGDSPLHF.

The chain has TRBV7-3 and TRBJ2-1; 7 nucleotides match TRBD2. The CDR3 loop spans 15 amino acids. Germline CDR1 SGHTA, CDR2 FQGTGA. The trim removed 3 bases at V and 5 bases at J, leaving 7 bases unmatched. CDR3 loop: CASSFTSGGHNEQFF. The CDR3 bases are TGTGCCAGCAGCTTTACGTCGGGGGGACACAATGAGCAGTTCTTC.

In nucleotides, the CDR3 is TGTGCCACCAGTGATCCCCGGACTAGCGGGACCGATGAGCAGTTCTTC. It specifies CATSDPRTSGTDEQFF. This chain joins TRBV24-1 and TRBJ2-1; the match to TRBD2 covers 12 bases. The CDR3 totals 16 residues. Germline V gene lookup returns CDR1 KGHDR and CDR2 SFDVKD. J gave up 8 bases and V 3 bases, and 7 bases lay outside the gene matches.

The gene calls are TRBV7-3 and TRBJ2-2; 7 nucleotides agree with TRBD2. The CDR3 is made up of 16 amino acids. Germline loops: CDR1 SGHTA, CDR2 FQGTGA. V lost 5 bases to trimming and J lost 6 bases; unmatched junction nucleotides: 12. CDR3: CASSPRGGGGSGELFF. The CDR3 DNA reads TGTGCCAGCAGCCCCCGGGGCGGGGGAGGGTCCGGGGAGCTGTTTTTT. The full variable domain, in which reference TRBV7-3 and TRBJ2-2 provide the parts outside the CDR3, is GAGVSQTPSNKVTEKGKYVELRCDPISGHTALYWYRQSLGQGPEFLIYFQGTGAADDSGLPNDRFFAVRPEGSVSTLKIQRTERGDSAVYLCASSPRGGGGSGELFFGEGSRLTVL.

This rearrangement joins TRBV7-2 to TRBJ2-3, with 9 bases identical to TRBD2. Germline V gene lookup returns CDR1 SGHTA and CDR2 FQGNSA. V shed 0 bases, J shed 2 bases, and the junction held 3 bases outside the gene matches. The CDR3 sequence is 16 residues long. CDR3 in amino acids: CASSLAAGGNTDTQYF. In DNA, the CDR3 is TGTGCCAGCAGCTTAGCGGCGGGGGGGAACACAGATACGCAGTATTTT. Supplemented by reference TRBV7-2 and TRBJ2-3, the full variable domain reads GAGVSQSPSNKVTEKGKDVELRCDPISGHTALYWYRQSLGQGLEFLIYFQGNSAPDKSGLPSDRFSAERTGGSVSTLTIQRTQQEDSAVYLCASSLAAGGNTDTQYFGPGTRLTVL.

This chain joins TRBV9 and TRBJ1-6, with 7 bases fitting TRBD1. This CDR3 spans 13 amino acids. Germline CDR1 SGDLS, CDR2 YYNGEE. With 4 bases clipped from V and 10 bases from J, the junction kept 5 bases outside the gene matches. Written as DNA, the CDR3 is TGTGCCAGCAGCATCACAGGGGTCTCACCCCTCCACTTT. As protein: CASSITGVSPLHF.

The chain combines TRBV29-1 with TRBJ2-7, with D unclear. The CDR3 runs 12 residues. Germline CDR1 SQVTM, CDR2 ANQGSEA. The germline V and J ends were trimmed by 7 bases and 2 bases, with 12 bases remaining between them. The CDR3 sequence: CSAVSATYEQYF. The CDR3 DNA reads as TGCAGCGCGGTCAGCGCAACCTACGAGCAGTACTTC.

This chain joins TRBV3-1 (or the pseudogene TRBV3-2) and TRBJ2-2; TRBD2 is a possible D gene (5 bases). This CDR3 comprises 16 residues. The V end was cut by 4 bases, the J end by 5 bases, with 17 bases between. Germline assignment: CDR1 LGHDT and CDR2 YNNKEL (reference sequence). CDR3: CASSPLGMLITGELFF. The CDR3 DNA reads TGTGCCAGCAGCCCCCTCGGGATGCTAATAACCGGGGAGCTGTTTTTT.

This clone was observed once. The chain recombines TRBV7-2 with TRBJ1-4, with D perhaps TRBD1 (6 bases). Trimming cost V 5 bases and J 3 bases, with 19 bases left between them. This CDR3 region has 17 residues. From germline, CDR1 is SGHTA and CDR2 FQGNSA. The CDR3 DNA reads as TGTGCCAGCAGCCCGGGAACGGGGGGGGCACCTAATGAAAAACTGTTTTTT. Protein sequence: CASSPGTGGAPNEKLFF.

The chain joins TRBV7-8 to TRBJ1-6; the D gene is possibly TRBD1 (6 bases). Germline-derived CDR1 and CDR2 are SGHVS and FQNEAQ. Trimming pared 3 bases from V and 6 bases from J, leaving 12 bases between. The length of the CDR3 is 15 residues. CDR3 amino acids: CASSLTGTPNSPLHF. The CDR3 DNA follows: TGTGCCAGCAGCTTGACCGGGACACCTAATTCACCCCTCCACTTT.

The rearrangement links TRBV5-4 to TRBJ2-7; perhaps TRBD1 as D (6 bases). The CDR3 extends over 13 amino acids. Germline CDR1 reads SGHNT; CDR2 reads YYREEE (reference sequence). With 2 bases removed from V and 4 bases from J, the gap between germline ends came to 10 bases. CDR3 loop: CASSFGGGYEQYF. The CDR3 nucleotides read TGTGCCAGCAGCTTTGGGGGCGGATACGAGCAGTACTTC. Full variable domain (missing parts from reference TRBV5-4 and TRBJ2-7): ETGVTQSPTHLIKTRGQQVTLRCSSQSGHNTVSWYQQALGQGPQFIFQYYREEENGRGNFPPRFSGLQFPNYSSELNVNALELDDSALYLCASSFGGGYEQYFGPGTRLTVT.

The chain has TRBV15 and TRBJ2-3, with D hard to call. The germline V and J ends were trimmed by 2 bases and 2 bases, with 5 bases remaining between them. The CDR3 is 13 residues long. The germline CDR1 and CDR2 sequences are LNHNV and YYDKDF (reference sequence). CDR3 nucleotide sequence: TGTGCCACCAGCAGACCCAACACAGATACGCAGTATTTT. It specifies CATSRPNTDTQYF.

The rearrangement links TRBV28 to TRBJ1-2; D gene uncertain. CDR1 and CDR2 (germline): MDHEN, SYDVKM. CDR3 length: 15 residues. Trimming left V 3 bases short and J 2 bases short, with 13 bases between. CDR3 amino acids: CASSFSGRQNYGYTF. The CDR3 region has the DNA TGTGCCAGCAGTTTTTCCGGGAGACAAAACTATGGCTACACCTTC.